This TCR beta chain derives from a study of human T cells and chemical hapten exposure. Study-wide context: Sensitization applied 2% DPC to 2 cm by 2 cm of upper inner arm skin. Weekly diphenylcyclopropenone doses were given to patients' scalps across the approximately 24-week study. Chiefly women, the patients showed alopecia areata, totalis or universalis. Findings and limits, study-wide: TCRs exceeding a frequency of 1 in 1000 stayed unchanged under DPC sensitization.

In the case of this clonotype: What it binds is unknown.

V dropped 5 bases and J dropped 4; count of bases not matched to a gene: 7. Germline V CDR1 and CDR2: SGHVS, FQNEAQ. The CDR3 contains 16 residues. Time point: patch test 3, about 24 weeks after DPC sensitization. The treatment: therapeutic diphenylcyclopropenone sensitization with weekly scalp DPC. TCRdb used MiXCR to reprocess the RACE reads, holding one entry per CDR3 protein. The repertoire holds 190,000 or so distinct CDR3 sequences, with around a quarter as singletons. V gene TRBV7-8 combines with J gene TRBJ2-1; the match to TRBD2 covers 11 bases. This TCR was recovered from a middle-aged woman with alopecia areata. Some clones in this sample may be carry-over from other donors' samples. Here the sequenced sample was whole blood, taken in connection with sensitization to the hapten diphenylcyclopropenone (DPC). CDR3 in DNA: TGTGCCAGCAGCCCCCGAGGACTAGCGGGTTACAATGAGCAGTTCTTC. Translated, it gives CASSPRGLAGYNEQFF.